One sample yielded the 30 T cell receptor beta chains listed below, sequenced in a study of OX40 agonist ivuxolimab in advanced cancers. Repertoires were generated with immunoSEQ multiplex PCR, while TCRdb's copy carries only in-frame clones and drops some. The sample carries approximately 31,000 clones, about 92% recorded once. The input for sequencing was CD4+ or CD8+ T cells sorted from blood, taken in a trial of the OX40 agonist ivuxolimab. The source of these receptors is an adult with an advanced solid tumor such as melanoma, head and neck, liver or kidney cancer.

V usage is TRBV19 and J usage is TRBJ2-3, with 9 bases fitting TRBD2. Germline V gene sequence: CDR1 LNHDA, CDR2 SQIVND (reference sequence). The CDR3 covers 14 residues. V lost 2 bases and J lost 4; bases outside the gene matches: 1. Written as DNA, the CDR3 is TGTGCCAGTAGTATACTAGCGGGGTCAGATACGCAGTATTTT. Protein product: CASSILAGSDTQYF.

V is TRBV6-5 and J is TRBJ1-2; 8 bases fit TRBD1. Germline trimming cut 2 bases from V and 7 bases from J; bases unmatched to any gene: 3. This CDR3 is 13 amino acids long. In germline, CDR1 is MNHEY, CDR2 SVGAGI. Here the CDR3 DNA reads TGTGCCAGCAGTTACCAGGGGGCGAGTGGCTACACCTTC. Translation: CASSYQGASGYTF.

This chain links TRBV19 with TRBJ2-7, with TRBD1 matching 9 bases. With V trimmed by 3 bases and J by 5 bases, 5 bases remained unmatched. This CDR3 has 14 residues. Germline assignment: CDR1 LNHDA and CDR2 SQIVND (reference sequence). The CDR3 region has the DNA TGTGCCAGTAGTATCGGGACAGGGTTCGACGAGCAGTACTTC. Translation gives CASSIGTGFDEQYF.

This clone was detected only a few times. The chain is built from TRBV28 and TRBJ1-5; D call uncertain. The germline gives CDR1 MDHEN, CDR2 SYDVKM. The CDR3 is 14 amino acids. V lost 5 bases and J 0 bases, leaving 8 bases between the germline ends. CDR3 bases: TGTGCCAGCAGTCGTGGGTATAGCAATCAGCCCCAGCATTTT. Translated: CASSRGYSNQPQHF.

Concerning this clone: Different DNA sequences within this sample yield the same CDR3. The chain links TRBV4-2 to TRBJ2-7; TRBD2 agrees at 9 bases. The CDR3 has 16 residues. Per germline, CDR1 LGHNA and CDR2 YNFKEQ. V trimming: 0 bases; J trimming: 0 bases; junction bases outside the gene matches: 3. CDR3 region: CASSQEGSGSSYEQYF. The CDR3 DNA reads TGTGCCAGCAGCCAAGAAGGTAGCGGGAGCTCCTACGAGCAGTACTTC.

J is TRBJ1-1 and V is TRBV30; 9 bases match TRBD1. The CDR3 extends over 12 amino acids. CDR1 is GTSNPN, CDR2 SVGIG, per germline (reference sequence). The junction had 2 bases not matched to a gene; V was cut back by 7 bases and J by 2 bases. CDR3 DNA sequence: TGTGCCTCAACAGGGGGCAACACTGAAGCTTTCTTT. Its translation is CASTGGNTEAFF.

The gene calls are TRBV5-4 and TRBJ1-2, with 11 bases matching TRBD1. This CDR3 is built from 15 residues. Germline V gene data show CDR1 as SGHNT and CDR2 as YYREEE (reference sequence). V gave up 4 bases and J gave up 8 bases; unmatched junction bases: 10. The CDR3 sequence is CASSPGTGGGWGYTF. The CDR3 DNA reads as TGTGCCAGCAGCCCGGGGACAGGGGGAGGGTGGGGCTACACCTTC.

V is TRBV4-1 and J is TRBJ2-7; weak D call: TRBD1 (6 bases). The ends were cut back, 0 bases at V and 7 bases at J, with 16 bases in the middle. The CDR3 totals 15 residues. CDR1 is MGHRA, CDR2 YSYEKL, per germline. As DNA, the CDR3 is TGCGCCAGCAGCCAAGAATACAGGGTTACGTCAGAGCAGTACTTC. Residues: CASSQEYRVTSEQYF.

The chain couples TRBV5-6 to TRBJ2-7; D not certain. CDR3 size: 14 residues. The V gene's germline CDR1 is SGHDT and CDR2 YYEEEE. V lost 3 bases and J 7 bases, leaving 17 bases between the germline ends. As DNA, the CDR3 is TGTGCCAGCAGCTCCCCTGTGGGCAAGATGGAGCAGTACTTC. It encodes CASSSPVGKMEQYF.

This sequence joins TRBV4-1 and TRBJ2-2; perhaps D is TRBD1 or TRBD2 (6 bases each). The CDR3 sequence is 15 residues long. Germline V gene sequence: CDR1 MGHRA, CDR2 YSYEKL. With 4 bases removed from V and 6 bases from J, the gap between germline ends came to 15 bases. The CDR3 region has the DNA TGCGCCAGCAGCCTTGGTGGAGGGGGTCCCGGGGAGCTGTTTTTT. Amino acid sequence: CASSLGGGGPGELFF.

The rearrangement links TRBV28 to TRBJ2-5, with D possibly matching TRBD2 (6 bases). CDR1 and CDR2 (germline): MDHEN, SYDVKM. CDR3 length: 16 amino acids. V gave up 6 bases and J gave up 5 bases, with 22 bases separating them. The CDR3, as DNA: TGTGCCAGCAGCCCGTTTAACCCCGGGAGTGAGGAGACCCAGTACTTC. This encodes CASSPFNPGSEETQYF.

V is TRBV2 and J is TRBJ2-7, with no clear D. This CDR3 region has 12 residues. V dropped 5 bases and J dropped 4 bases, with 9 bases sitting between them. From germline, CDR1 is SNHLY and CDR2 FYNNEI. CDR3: CASSIRVYEQYF. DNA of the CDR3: TGTGCCAGCAGTATCCGGGTATACGAGCAGTACTTC.

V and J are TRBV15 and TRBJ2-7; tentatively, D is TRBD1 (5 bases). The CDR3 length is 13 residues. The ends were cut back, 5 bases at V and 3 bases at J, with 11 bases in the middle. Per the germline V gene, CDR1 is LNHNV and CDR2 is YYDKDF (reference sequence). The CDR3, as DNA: TGTGCCACCAGCGGCTTGGGGCACTACGAGCAGTACTTC. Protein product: CATSGLGHYEQYF.

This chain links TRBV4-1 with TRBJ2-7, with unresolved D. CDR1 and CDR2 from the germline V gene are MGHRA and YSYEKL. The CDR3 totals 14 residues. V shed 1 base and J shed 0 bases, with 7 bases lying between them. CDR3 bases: TGCGCCAGCAGCCAAGGGGCATTCTCCTACGAGCAGTACTTC. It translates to CASSQGAFSYEQYF.

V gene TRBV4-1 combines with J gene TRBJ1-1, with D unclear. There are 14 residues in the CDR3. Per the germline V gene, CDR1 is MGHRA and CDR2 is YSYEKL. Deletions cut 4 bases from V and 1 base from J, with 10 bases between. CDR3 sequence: CASSLLGENTEAFF. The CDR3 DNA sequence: TGCGCCAGCAGCCTCCTAGGCGAGAACACTGAAGCTTTCTTT.

The CDR3 is CATSGTSGGQETQYF. The CDR3 DNA follows: TGTGCCACCTCAGGGACTAGCGGAGGGCAAGAGACCCAGTACTTC. V is TRBV28 and J is TRBJ2-5, with 11 bases lining up with TRBD2. Germline CDR1 and CDR2: MDHEN and SYDVKM. The CDR3 sequence is 15 residues long. With V trimmed by 10 bases and J by 2 bases, 9 bases remained unmatched. The full variable domain, rest sourced from reference TRBV28 and TRBJ2-5, is DVKVTQSSRYLVKRTGEKVFLECVQDMDHENMFWYRQDPGLGLRLIYFSYDVKMKEKGDIPEGYSVSREKKERFSLILESASTNQTSMYLCATSGTSGGQETQYFGPGTRLLVL.

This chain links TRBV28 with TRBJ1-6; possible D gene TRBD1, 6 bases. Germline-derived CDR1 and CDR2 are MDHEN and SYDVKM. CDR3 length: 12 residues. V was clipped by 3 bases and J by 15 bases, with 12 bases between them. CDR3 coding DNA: TGTGCCAGCAGTTTGGGGGGGCCCTACCTCCACTTT. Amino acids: CASSLGGPYLHF.

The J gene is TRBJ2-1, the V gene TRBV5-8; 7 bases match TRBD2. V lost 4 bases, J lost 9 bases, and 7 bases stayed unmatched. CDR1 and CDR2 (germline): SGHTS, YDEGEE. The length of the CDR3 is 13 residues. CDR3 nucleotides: TGTGCCAGCAGCACAGTGACTAGCATTGAGCAGTTCTTC. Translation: CASSTVTSIEQFF.

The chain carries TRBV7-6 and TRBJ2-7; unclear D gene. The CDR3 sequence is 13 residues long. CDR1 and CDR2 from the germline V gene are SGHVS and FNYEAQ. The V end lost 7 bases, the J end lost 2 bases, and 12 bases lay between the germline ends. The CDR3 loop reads CASTNGSPYEQYF. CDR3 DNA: TGTGCCAGCACAAACGGAAGTCCCTACGAGCAGTACTTC.

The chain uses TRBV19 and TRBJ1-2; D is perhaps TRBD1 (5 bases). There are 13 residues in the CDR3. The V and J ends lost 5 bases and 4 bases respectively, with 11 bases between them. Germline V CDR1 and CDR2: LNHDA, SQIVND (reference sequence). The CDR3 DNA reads TGTGCCAGTAGTTGGGGGGGTCTCTATGGCTACACCTTC. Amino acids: CASSWGGLYGYTF.

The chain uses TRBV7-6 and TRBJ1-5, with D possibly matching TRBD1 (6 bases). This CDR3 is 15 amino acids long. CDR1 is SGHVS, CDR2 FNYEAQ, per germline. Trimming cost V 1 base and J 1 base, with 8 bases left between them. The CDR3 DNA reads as TGTGCCAGCAGCTTAGGGAGGGGGAGCAATCAGCCCCAGCATTTT. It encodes CASSLGRGSNQPQHF. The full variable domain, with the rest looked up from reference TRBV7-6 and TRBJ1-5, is GAGVSQSPRYKVTKRGQDVALRCDPISGHVSLYWYRQALGQGPEFLTYFNYEAQQDKSGLPNDRFSAERPEGSISTLTIQRTEQRDSAMYRCASSLGRGSNQPQHFGDGTRLSIL.

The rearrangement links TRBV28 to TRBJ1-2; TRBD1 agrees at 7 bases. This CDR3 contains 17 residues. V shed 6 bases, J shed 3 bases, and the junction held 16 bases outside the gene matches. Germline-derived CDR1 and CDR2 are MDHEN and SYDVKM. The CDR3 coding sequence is TGTGCCAGCAGCATAGACGGCGGAACCAGGGGGGACTATGGCTACACCTTC. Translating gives CASSIDGGTRGDYGYTF.

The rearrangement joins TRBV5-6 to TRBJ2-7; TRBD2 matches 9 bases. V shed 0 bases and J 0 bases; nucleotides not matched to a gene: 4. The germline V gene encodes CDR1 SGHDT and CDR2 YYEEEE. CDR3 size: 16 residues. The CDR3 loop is CASSLGTSVSSYEQYF. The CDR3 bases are TGTGCCAGCAGCTTGGGGACTAGCGTGAGCTCCTACGAGCAGTACTTC. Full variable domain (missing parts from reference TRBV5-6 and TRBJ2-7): DAGVTQSPTHLIKTRGQQVTLRCSPKSGHDTVSWYQQALGQGPQFIFQYYEEEERQRGNFPDRFSGHQFPNYSSELNVNALLLGDSALYLCASSLGTSVSSYEQYFGPGTRLTVT.

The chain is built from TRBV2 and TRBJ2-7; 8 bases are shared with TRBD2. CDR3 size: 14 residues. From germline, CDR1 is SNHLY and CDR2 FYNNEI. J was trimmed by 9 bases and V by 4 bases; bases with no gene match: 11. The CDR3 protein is CASSGAGVGKAQYF. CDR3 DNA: TGTGCCAGCAGTGGAGCGGGGGTGGGTAAGGCGCAGTACTTC.

The CDR3 is CASSGGWVFF. CDR3 nucleotide sequence: TGTGCCAGCAGCGGAGGGTGGGTGTTTTTT. The gene calls are TRBV6-5 and TRBJ2-2; D perhaps matches TRBD2 (6 bases). Trimming removed 6 bases from V and 15 bases from J, with 11 bases in between. CDR1 is MNHEY and CDR2 is SVGAGI in the germline V gene. The CDR3 sequence is 10 residues long.

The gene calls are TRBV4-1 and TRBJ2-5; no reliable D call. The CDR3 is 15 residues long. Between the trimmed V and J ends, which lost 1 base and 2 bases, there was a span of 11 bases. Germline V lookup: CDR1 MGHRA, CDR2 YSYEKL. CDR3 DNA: TGCGCCAGCAGCCAAGGGGTCGGGCAGCAAGAGACCCAGTACTTC. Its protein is CASSQGVGQQETQYF.

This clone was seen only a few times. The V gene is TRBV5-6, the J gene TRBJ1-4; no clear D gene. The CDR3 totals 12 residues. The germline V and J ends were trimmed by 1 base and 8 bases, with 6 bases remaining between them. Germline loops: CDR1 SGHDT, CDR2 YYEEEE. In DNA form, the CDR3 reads TGTGCCAGCAGCTTGTTTGACGAAAAACTGTTTTTT. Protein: CASSLFDEKLFF.

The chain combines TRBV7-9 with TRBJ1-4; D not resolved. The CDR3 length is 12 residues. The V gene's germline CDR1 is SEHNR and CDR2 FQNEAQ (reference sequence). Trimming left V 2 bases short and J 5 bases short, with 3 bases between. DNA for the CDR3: TGTGCCAGCAGCTTACAAAATGAAAAACTGTTTTTT. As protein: CASSLQNEKLFF.

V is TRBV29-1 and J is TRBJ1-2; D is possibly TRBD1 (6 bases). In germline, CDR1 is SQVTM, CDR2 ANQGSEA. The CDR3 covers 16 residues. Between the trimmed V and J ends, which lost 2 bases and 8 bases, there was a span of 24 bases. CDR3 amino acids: CSVESPDRTLTRGYTF. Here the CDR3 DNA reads TGCAGCGTTGAATCCCCTGACAGGACACTCACCCGGGGCTACACCTTC. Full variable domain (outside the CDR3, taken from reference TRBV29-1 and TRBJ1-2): SAVISQKPSRDICQRGTSLTIQCQVDSQVTMMFWYRQQPGQSLTLIATANQGSEATYESGFVIDKFPISRPNLTFSTLTVSNMSPEDSSIYLCSVESPDRTLTRGYTFGSGTRLTVV.

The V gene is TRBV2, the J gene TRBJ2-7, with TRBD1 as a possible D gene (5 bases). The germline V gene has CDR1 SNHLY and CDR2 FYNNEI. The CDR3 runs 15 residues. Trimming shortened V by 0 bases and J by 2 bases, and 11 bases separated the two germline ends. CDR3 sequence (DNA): TGTGCCAGCAGTGAAGCGTTAGGACAACCCTACGAGCAGTACTTC. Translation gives CASSEALGQPYEQYF.